Each of the 8 T cell receptor beta chains below was sequenced from the same sample in a study of cytomegalovirus exposure and HLA in healthy donors. The PCR ran on 60 Vbeta and 13 Jbeta primers. Sequencing used immunoSEQ multiplex PCR; TCRdb keeps in-frame clones, though not all of them. Among 150,000 to 200,000 clones listed, about 75% were seen once. Sample: PBMCs. These receptors were collected from a woman aged 45-59 years in good health and CMV-seropositive.

This chain uses TRBV5-6 with TRBJ2-2; TRBD2 matches at 9 bases. This CDR3 region has 17 residues. From germline, CDR1 is SGHDT and CDR2 YYEEEE. V was pared by 0 bases and J by 0 bases, with 3 bases of the junction left unmatched. The CDR3 loop is CASSLEVAGANTGELFF. CDR3 nucleotides: TGTGCCAGCAGCTTGGAGGTAGCGGGGGCGAACACCGGGGAGCTGTTTTTT.

This chain links TRBV5-1 with TRBJ1-2; possibly TRBD1 for D (6 bases). This CDR3 is built from 15 residues. From germline, CDR1 is SGHRS and CDR2 YFSETQ. Trimming took 0 bases from V and 5 from J, leaving 14 bases between them. CDR3 in amino acids: CASSLDGTTAYGYTF. CDR3 coding DNA: TGCGCCAGCAGCTTGGACGGGACAACGGCATATGGCTACACCTTC.

The chain is built from TRBV2 and TRBJ2-2, with TRBD1 as a possible D gene (6 bases). The CDR3 loop spans 14 amino acids. Trimming shortened V by 6 bases and J by 4 bases, and 12 bases separated the two germline ends. From germline, CDR1 is SNHLY and CDR2 FYNNEI. The CDR3 loop is CASRGTRTTGELFF. The DNA for the CDR3 is TGTGCCAGCAGGGGGACACGAACCACCGGGGAGCTGTTTTTT.

The genes are TRBV7-6 and TRBJ2-1, with no clear D. CDR1 and CDR2 (germline): SGHVS, FNYEAQ. The CDR3 is 16 residues long. Trimming removed 5 bases from V and 2 bases from J, with 16 bases in between. For the CDR3, the DNA is TGTGCCAGCAGCCAAGGTGGTCTAAGCGCCTACAATGAGCAGTTCTTC. It specifies CASSQGGLSAYNEQFF.

The gene calls are TRBV19 and TRBJ1-1; D may be TRBD1 (6 bases). The germline CDR1 and CDR2 sequences are LNHDA and SQIVND (reference sequence). This CDR3 spans 14 amino acids. The V gene lost 7 bases and the J gene lost 8 bases, with 20 bases spanning the gap. CDR3 amino acids: CASIRDGQSTEAFF. CDR3 in DNA: TGTGCCAGTATAAGGGACGGACAGTCTACCGAAGCTTTCTTT.

This clone has a single count. The genes are TRBV7-2 and TRBJ2-5, with 12 bases aligning to TRBD2. The CDR3 spans 17 residues. Germline loops: CDR1 SGHTA, CDR2 FQGNSA. With 5 bases clipped from V and 1 base from J, the junction kept 8 bases outside the gene matches. As DNA, the CDR3 is TGTGCCAGCAGCACAACTAGCGGGGGGTACCCCCAAGAGACCCAGTACTTC. Its translation: CASSTTSGGYPQETQYF.

The chain couples TRBV9 to TRBJ2-3; the match to TRBD2 covers 8 bases. Germline V gene lookup returns CDR1 SGDLS and CDR2 YYNGEE. CDR3 length: 16 amino acids. The trim removed 0 bases at V and 4 bases at J, leaving 7 bases unmatched. The CDR3: CASSVAGGGGPDTQYF. The CDR3 bases are TGTGCCAGCAGCGTAGCCGGGGGGGGAGGCCCAGATACGCAGTATTTT.

The gene calls are TRBV6-1 and TRBJ2-3; 8 bases align to TRBD1. V was clipped by 3 bases and J by 1 base; unmatched bases: 6. The length of the CDR3 is 16 residues. The germline CDR1 and CDR2 sequences are MNHNS and SASEGT. CDR3 nucleotides: TGTGCCAGCAGTGACAACGGACAGGGCCGCACAGATACGCAGTATTTT. Its translation is CASSDNGQGRTDTQYF.